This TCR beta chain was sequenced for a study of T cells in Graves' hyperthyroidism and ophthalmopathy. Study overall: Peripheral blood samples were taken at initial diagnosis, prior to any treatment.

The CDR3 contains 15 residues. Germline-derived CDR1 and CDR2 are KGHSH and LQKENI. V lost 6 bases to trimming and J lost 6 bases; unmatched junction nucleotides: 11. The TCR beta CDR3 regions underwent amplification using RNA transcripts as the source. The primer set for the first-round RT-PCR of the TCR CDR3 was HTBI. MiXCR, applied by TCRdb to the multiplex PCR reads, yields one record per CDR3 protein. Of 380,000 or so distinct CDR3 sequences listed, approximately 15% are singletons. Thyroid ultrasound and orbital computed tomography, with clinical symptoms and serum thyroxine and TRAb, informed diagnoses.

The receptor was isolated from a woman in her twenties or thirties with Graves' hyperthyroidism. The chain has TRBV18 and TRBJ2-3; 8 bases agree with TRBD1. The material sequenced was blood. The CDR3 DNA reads TGTGCCAGCTCCCCCGCCGGACAGGGTCAGGATACGCAGTATTTT. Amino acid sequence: CASSPAGQGQDTQYF.